Listed below are T cell receptor beta chains from one sample, sequenced in a study of cytomegalovirus exposure and HLA in healthy donors. TCRdb's copy holds only in-frame clones and misses some; the assay was immunoSEQ multiplex PCR. The sample has 300,000 or so clones, roughly 88% seen once; the top ten hold roughly 0.88%. Sequences were obtained from PBMCs. All receptors come from a man aged 25 to 45 in good health and CMV-seronegative. Each CDR3 is given with its conserved first and last residue. A D gene is named only where the DNA matches it firmly. Clone size is stated in some rows and not others, as once, few, many or a class when expanded.

length	size	V	D	J	CDR3	DNA
14	.	TRBV5-4	.	TRBJ1-4	CASSPTLGARKLFF	TGTGCCAGCAGCCCGACCCTGGGGGCACGAAAACTGTTTTTT
16	.	TRBV7-8	TRBD2	TRBJ2-3	CASSLRLAGGTDTQYF	TGTGCCAGCAGCTTGAGACTAGCGGGGGGCACAGATACGCAGTATTTT
14	.	TRBV7-2	.	TRBJ1-2	CASSFLFRGFGYTF	TGTGCCAGCAGCTTTCTCTTCCGGGGGTTTGGCTACACCTTC
14	.	TRBV7-6	TRBD2	TRBJ2-7	CASSLGTSAYEQYF	TGTGCCAGCAGCTTAGGGACTAGCGCTTACGAGCAGTACTTC
15	.	TRBV6-5	TRBD1	TRBJ1-1	CASSYKRGRLTEAFF	TGTGCCAGCAGTTACAAGAGGGGGCGCTTGACTGAAGCTTTCTTT
19	.	TRBV4-1	TRBD1	TRBJ2-6	CASSSYPGQGGPGANVLTF	TGCGCCAGCAGCAGCTATCCGGGACAGGGGGGTCCTGGGGCCAACGTCCTGACTTTC
14	.	TRBV5-4	TRBD1	TRBJ2-5	CASSSTGAGETQYF	TGTGCCAGCAGCTCAACAGGGGCGGGAGAGACCCAGTACTTC
12	.	TRBV10-3	.	TRBJ1-2	CAISGETYGYTF	TGTGCCATCAGTGGGGAGACTTATGGCTACACCTTC
14	.	TRBV5-1	TRBD1	TRBJ1-2	CASSPTDRAYGYTF	TGCGCCAGCAGCCCAACGGACAGGGCCTATGGCTACACCTTC
12	.	TRBV6-5	.	TRBJ2-7	CASSVDFYEQYF	TGTGCCAGCAGTGTAGACTTCTACGAGCAGTACTTC
13	.	TRBV11-1	TRBD2	TRBJ2-2	CASSAGDTGELFF	TGTGCCAGCAGCGCGGGGGACACCGGGGAGCTGTTTTTT
15	.	TRBV6-1	TRBD1	TRBJ1-4	CASSPSRTGNEKLFF	TGTGCCAGCAGTCCCTCCCGGACAGGGAATGAAAAACTGTTTTTT
15	.	TRBV7-9	TRBD1	TRBJ1-2	CASSSEGTGGYGYTF	TGTGCCAGCAGCTCGGAGGGGACAGGGGGTTATGGCTACACCTTC
12	.	TRBV29-1	.	TRBJ1-1	CSVRRVDTEAFF	TGCAGCGTTCGCAGGGTGGACACTGAAGCTTTCTTT
15	.	TRBV6-1	.	TRBJ1-1	CASSDSSWGDDEAFF	TGTGCCAGCAGTGATTCCTCGTGGGGGGATGATGAAGCTTTCTTT
16	.	TRBV4-1	.	TRBJ1-1	CASSQELQGGYTEAFF	TGCGCCAGCAGCCAAGAGTTGCAGGGCGGCTACACTGAAGCTTTCTTT
15	once	TRBV5-1	.	TRBJ1-5	CASSLAGAGNQPQHF	TGCGCCAGCAGCTTGGCAGGGGCCGGCAATCAGCCCCAGCATTTT
13	.	TRBV10-2	TRBD2	TRBJ2-7	CASELAGGYEQYF	TGCGCCAGTGAACTAGCGGGAGGCTACGAGCAGTACTTC
15	.	TRBV6-1	TRBD2	TRBJ2-1	CASSEGASGENEQFF	TGTGCCAGCAGTGAAGGGGCTAGCGGGGAGAATGAGCAGTTCTTC
16	.	TRBV5-1	.	TRBJ2-7	CASSPKDSTFAYEQYF	TGCGCCAGCAGCCCAAAGGACAGCACATTCGCCTACGAGCAGTACTTC
15	.	TRBV2	.	TRBJ1-2	CASKYRTDPNYGYTF	TGTGCCAGCAAATATAGGACAGATCCTAACTATGGCTACACCTTC
18	.	TRBV10-3	.	TRBJ1-1	CAISESGDIWVMGTEAFF	TGTGCCATCAGTGAGTCGGGAGACATTTGGGTAATGGGCACTGAAGCTTTCTTT
16	.	TRBV11-2	TRBD1	TRBJ2-3	CASSSGTGASTDTQYF	TGTGCCAGCAGCTCAGGGACAGGCGCTAGCACAGATACGCAGTATTTT
16	.	TRBV7-9	.	TRBJ2-7	CASSFGTHPMSYEQYF	TGTGCCAGCAGCTTTGGGACACATCCTATGTCCTACGAGCAGTACTTC
15	.	TRBV6-5	TRBD2	TRBJ2-1	CASSYSPGGPNEQFF	TGTGCCAGCAGTTACTCTCCGGGGGGGCCCAATGAGCAGTTCTTC
14	.	TRBV11-2	.	TRBJ2-6	CASSLYSGANVLTF	TGTGCCAGCAGCTTATACTCTGGGGCCAACGTCCTGACTTTC
15	.	TRBV5-1	.	TRBJ2-7	CASSPLQDSTYEQYF	TGCGCCAGCAGCCCATTACAGGATTCCACCTACGAGCAGTACTTC
15	.	TRBV4-1	.	TRBJ1-4	CASSPRRSGNEKLFF	TGCGCCAGCAGCCCCCGTCGGTCAGGGAATGAAAAACTGTTTTTT
13	.	TRBV5-1	.	TRBJ2-1	CASSLRGTDEQFF	TGCGCCAGCAGCTTGCGGGGGACGGATGAGCAGTTCTTC
13	.	TRBV30	TRBD1	TRBJ1-1	CAWSRDRGTEAFF	TGTGCCTGGAGTAGGGACAGGGGGACTGAAGCTTTCTTT
14	.	TRBV12-5	TRBD1	TRBJ1-1	CASGLEGAVTEAFF	TGTGCTAGTGGTTTGGAGGGGGCGGTCACTGAAGCTTTCTTT
13	once	TRBV5-6	TRBD1	TRBJ1-2	CASSYRQGFGYTF	TGTGCCAGCAGCTACAGACAGGGTTTCGGCTACACCTTC
16	.	TRBV14	.	TRBJ2-7	CASSQRLTALSYEQYF	TGTGCCAGCAGCCAAAGGTTAACAGCCCTCTCCTACGAGCAGTACTTC
13	.	TRBV10-2	.	TRBJ1-1	CASIQGSNTEAFF	TGCGCCAGCATCCAGGGTTCGAACACTGAAGCTTTCTTT
13	.	TRBV4-1	TRBD1	TRBJ1-2	CASSPQGAYGYTF	TGCGCCAGCAGCCCACAGGGGGCCTATGGCTACACCTTC
18	.	TRBV15	TRBD1	TRBJ2-7	CATSRDPSHRGRVYEQYF	TGTGCCACCAGCAGAGATCCTTCCCACAGGGGCAGGGTCTACGAGCAGTACTTC
13	few	TRBV18	TRBD1	TRBJ2-5	CASSPGTGETQYF	TGTGCCAGCTCACCCGGGACAGGGGAGACCCAGTACTTC